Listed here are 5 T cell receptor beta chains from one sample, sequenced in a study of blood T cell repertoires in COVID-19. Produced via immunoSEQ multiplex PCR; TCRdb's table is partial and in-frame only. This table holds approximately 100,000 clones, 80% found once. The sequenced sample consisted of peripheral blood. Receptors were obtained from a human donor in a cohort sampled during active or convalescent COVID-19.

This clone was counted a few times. CDR3 loop: CASSVGTGGSYGYTF. In DNA form, the CDR3 reads TGTGCCAGTAGTGTTGGGACAGGGGGGAGCTATGGCTACACCTTC. This sequence joins TRBV19 and TRBJ1-2; 11 positions match TRBD1. This CDR3 region has 15 residues. V shed 5 bases, J shed 4 bases, and the junction held 6 bases outside the gene matches. Germline V lookup: CDR1 LNHDA, CDR2 SQIVND (reference sequence).

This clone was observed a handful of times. DNA of the CDR3: TGTGCCAGCAGCCTCATCCCGGGGATCGGTTACGAGCAGTACTTC. Protein: CASSLIPGIGYEQYF. The genes are TRBV7-8 and TRBJ2-7; weak D call: TRBD2 (5 bases). The CDR3 length is 15 residues. Germline lookup yields CDR1 SGHVS and CDR2 FQNEAQ. V was trimmed by 5 bases and J by 4 bases, leaving 18 bases between them.

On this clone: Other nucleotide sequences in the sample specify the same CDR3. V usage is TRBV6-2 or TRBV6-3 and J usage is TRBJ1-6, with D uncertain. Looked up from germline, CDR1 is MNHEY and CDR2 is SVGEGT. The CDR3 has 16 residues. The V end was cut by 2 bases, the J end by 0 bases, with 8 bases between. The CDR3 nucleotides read TGTGCCAGCAGTTACCTTAAGAGCTCCTATAATTCACCCCTCCACTTT. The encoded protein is CASSYLKSSYNSPLHF.

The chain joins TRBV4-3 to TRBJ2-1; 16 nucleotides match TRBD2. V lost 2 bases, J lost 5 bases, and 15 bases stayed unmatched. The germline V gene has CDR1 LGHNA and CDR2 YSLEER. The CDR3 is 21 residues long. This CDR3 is CASSQLDKGLAGGKNNNEQFF. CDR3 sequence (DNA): TGCGCCAGCAGCCAACTGGATAAGGGACTAGCGGGGGGGAAAAACAACAATGAGCAGTTCTTC.

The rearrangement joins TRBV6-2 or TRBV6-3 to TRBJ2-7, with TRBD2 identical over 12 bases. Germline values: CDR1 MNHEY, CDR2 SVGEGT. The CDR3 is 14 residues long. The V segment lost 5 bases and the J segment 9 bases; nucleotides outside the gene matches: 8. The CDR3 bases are TGTGCCAGCAGTCCCACAGGACTAGCGGGACGGCAGTACTTC. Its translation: CASSPTGLAGRQYF.